Each of the 21 T cell receptor beta chains below was sequenced from the same sample in a study of T cell changes during pregnancy in multiple sclerosis. TCRdb keeps only in-frame clones here, not all; method: immunoSEQ multiplex PCR. This table holds roughly 40,000 clones, 89% found once. Sample: CD4+ T cells from peripheral blood mononuclear cells, taken in the first trimester of pregnancy. The receptors come from a female donor with multiple sclerosis, enrolled in a pregnancy study.

The chain uses TRBV15 and TRBJ1-1; TRBD1 matches at 9 bases. Germline V lookup: CDR1 LNHNV, CDR2 YYDKDF (reference sequence). Trimming at V came to 0 bases and at J to 5 bases, leaving 4 bases not matched to a gene. The CDR3 is 15 residues long. The CDR3 DNA reads TGTGCCACCAGCAGAGATCAGACAGGGGGAACTGAAGCTTTCTTT. It codes for CATSRDQTGGTEAFF. The full variable domain, completed using reference TRBV15 and TRBJ1-1, is DAMVIQNPRYQVTQFGKPVTLSCSQTLNHNVMYWYQQKSSQAPKLLFHYYDKDFNNEADTPDNFQSRRPNTSFCFLDIRSPGLGDTAMYLCATSRDQTGGTEAFFGQGTRLTVV.

The genes are TRBV9 and TRBJ2-1; 13 nucleotides match TRBD2. CDR3 length equals 15 residues. Germline values: CDR1 SGDLS, CDR2 YYNGEE. The ends lost 0 bases at V and 6 bases at J; junction bases unmatched: 0. This chain's CDR3 is CASSVGLAGGNEQFF. CDR3 nucleotide sequence: TGTGCCAGCAGCGTAGGACTAGCGGGAGGCAATGAGCAGTTCTTC.

This clone was observed a single time. The V call is TRBV7-9, the J call TRBJ2-3, with a possible D match to TRBD1 (5 bases). V dropped 0 bases and J dropped 3 bases, with 10 bases sitting between them. This CDR3 is 15 amino acids long. Germline lookup yields CDR1 SEHNR and CDR2 FQNEAQ (reference sequence). The CDR3 DNA follows: TGTGCCAGCAGCTTAGCTGGGCAGGGAACAGATACGCAGTATTTT. Translated: CASSLAGQGTDTQYF.

This clone showed up just once. This chain links TRBV2 with TRBJ1-5; the D gene is possibly TRBD1 (5 bases). Germline CDR1 SNHLY, CDR2 FYNNEI. There are 15 residues in the CDR3. The ends were cut back, 6 bases at V and 3 bases at J, with 15 bases in the middle. CDR3 nucleotides: TGTGCCAGCAGGGGATGGGGGGAGGTCAATCAGCCCCAGCATTTT. Encoded protein: CASRGWGEVNQPQHF.

CDR3 sequence (DNA): TGTGCCAGCAGCTTAAGAGCCCAGGGGAGTTACAATGAGCAGTTCTTC. Residues: CASSLRAQGSYNEQFF. V and J are TRBV7-2 and TRBJ2-1, with D maybe TRBD1 (6 bases). Trimming cost V 2 bases and J 4 bases, with 15 bases left between them. Germline CDR1 SGHTA, CDR2 FQGNSA. This CDR3 has 16 residues.

The chain links TRBV30 to TRBJ1-2, with D possibly being TRBD1 (6 bases). V was shortened by 5 bases and J by 6 bases, with 16 bases between the two germline ends. The CDR3 runs to 13 residues. Germline lookup yields CDR1 GTSNPN and CDR2 SVGIG (reference sequence). The CDR3 sequence is CAWRGAGIDGYTF. DNA for the CDR3: TGTGCCTGGCGGGGGGCAGGGATTGATGGCTACACCTTC.

The chain links TRBV11-3 to TRBJ2-3, with D uncertain. The CDR3 runs to 13 residues. Germline V gene sequence: CDR1 SGHNT, CDR2 YENEEA. V gave up 5 bases and J gave up 5 bases, with 11 bases separating them. CDR3 in amino acids: CASSPQPGDTQYF. CDR3 DNA sequence: TGTGCCAGCAGCCCCCAACCGGGAGATACGCAGTATTTT.

This sequence joins TRBV7-6 and TRBJ2-3; D call uncertain. V dropped 7 bases and J dropped 2 bases, with 13 bases sitting between them. Germline V gives CDR1 SGHVS, CDR2 FNYEAQ. The CDR3 runs to 14 residues. The CDR3 nucleotides read TGTGCCAGCACCCCGCCGGGTTTCACAGATACGCAGTATTTT. Encoded protein: CASTPPGFTDTQYF.

The V gene is TRBV5-1, the J gene TRBJ1-5; the D gene is possibly TRBD1 (5 bases). The ends were cut back, 2 bases at V and 7 bases at J, with 13 bases in the middle. CDR1 and CDR2 from the germline V gene are SGHRS and YFSETQ. The CDR3 is 14 amino acids. The CDR3 loop reads CASSLGGVMQPQHF. CDR3 DNA: TGCGCCAGCAGCTTAGGAGGGGTTATGCAGCCCCAGCATTTT.

This clone was counted between two and nine times. The V and J genes are TRBV5-1 and TRBJ1-1; D uncertain. V lost 7 bases, J lost 4 bases, and 20 bases lay in between. Germline assignment: CDR1 SGHRS and CDR2 YFSETQ. The CDR3 has 15 residues. The CDR3 DNA reads TGCGCCAGCTGCCTTGGAAGAGGATTGGTCACTGAAGCTTTCTTT. This sequence encodes CASCLGRGLVTEAFF.

This rearrangement joins TRBV30 to TRBJ2-1; 9 bases fit TRBD2. J was trimmed by 15 bases and V by 4 bases; bases with no gene match: 16. The CDR3 loop spans 14 amino acids. Germline-derived CDR1 and CDR2 are GTSNPN and SVGIG (reference sequence). In DNA, the CDR3 is TGTGCCTGGATGCTACCAGCGGGAGGACTCGGTTGGTTCTTC. Translated, it gives CAWMLPAGGLGWFF. The full variable domain, with the rest looked up from reference TRBV30 and TRBJ2-1, is SQTIHQWPATLVQPVGSPLSLECTVEGTSNPNLYWYRQAAGRGLQLLFYSVGIGQISSEVPQNLSASRPQDRQFILSSKKLLLSDSGFYLCAWMLPAGGLGWFFGPGTRLTVL.

This chain connects TRBV10-2 to TRBJ1-4; no clear D. Trimming took 4 bases from V and 7 from J, leaving 4 bases between them. Germline values: CDR1 WSHSY, CDR2 SAAADI. The CDR3 runs to 11 residues. The CDR3 bases are TGCGCCAGCAGTGGGAGTGAAAAACTGTTTTTT. Translating it yields CASSGSEKLFF.

CDR3 bases: TGTGCCAGTAGATCCGGAACGGGTTTTGGAAACACCATATATTTT. Its protein is CASRSGTGFGNTIYF. The genes are TRBV19 and TRBJ1-3; D call uncertain. The V end was cut by 6 bases, the J end by 3 bases, with 15 bases between. The CDR3 runs to 15 residues. Germline-derived CDR1 and CDR2 are LNHDA and SQIVND (reference sequence).

This chain uses TRBV18 with TRBJ2-7; TRBD1 matches 10 bases. CDR3 length: 15 residues. In germline, CDR1 is KGHSH, CDR2 LQKENI. The V gene end was trimmed by 3 bases and the J gene end by 4 bases; junction bases not matched to a gene: 6. The CDR3 bases are TGTGCCAGCTCACCCTACCGGGACAGGGGTTACGAGCAGTACTTC. Amino acid sequence: CASSPYRDRGYEQYF.

V usage is TRBV5-4 and J usage is TRBJ2-7; no clear D gene. CDR3 length: 12 amino acids. V lost 5 bases and J lost 3, with 9 bases in between. Germline-derived CDR1 and CDR2 are SGHNT and YYREEE (reference sequence). The CDR3 DNA reads as TGTGCCAGCAGTTCTCTTAACTACGAGCAGTACTTC. Encoded protein: CASSSLNYEQYF.

V and J are TRBV10-3 and TRBJ1-1, with TRBD1 identical over 8 bases. The CDR3 covers 14 residues. Germline CDR1 and CDR2: ENHRY and SYGVKD. Germline trimming cut 3 bases from V and 3 bases from J; bases unmatched to any gene: 3. The CDR3 protein is CAISEGQGDTEAFF. CDR3 in DNA: TGTGCCATCAGTGAAGGACAGGGTGACACTGAAGCTTTCTTT.

This clone was recorded only once. V usage is TRBV6-1 and J usage is TRBJ2-1, with D possibly matching TRBD1 (5 bases). This CDR3 has 13 amino acids. V was clipped by 4 bases and J by 9 bases, with 13 bases between them. Germline lookup yields CDR1 MNHNS and CDR2 SASEGT. This chain's CDR3 is CASSAQIRGEQFF. The CDR3 coding sequence is TGTGCCAGCAGTGCGCAAATAAGGGGTGAGCAGTTCTTC.

The V and J genes are TRBV29-1 and TRBJ2-5; the match to TRBD2 covers 15 bases. V was clipped by 8 bases and J by 1 base; unmatched bases: 2. This CDR3 has 14 residues. The germline gives CDR1 SQVTM, CDR2 ANQGSEA. The CDR3 sequence is CSLGLAGGQETQYF. CDR3 coding DNA: TGCAGCTTGGGACTAGCGGGGGGCCAAGAGACCCAGTACTTC.

The chain carries TRBV4-2 and TRBJ2-7, with unresolved D. Germline assignment: CDR1 LGHNA and CDR2 YNFKEQ. This CDR3 is built from 13 residues. V was cut by 0 bases and J by 5 bases, with 8 bases left in between. In DNA form, the CDR3 reads TGTGCCAGCAGCCAAGAGCACAAACACGAGCAGTACTTC. Amino acid sequence: CASSQEHKHEQYF.

The chain couples TRBV5-1 to TRBJ1-4; 10 bases fit TRBD1. The CDR3 extends over 16 amino acids. The V and J ends lost 3 bases and 7 bases, in that order; junction bases with no gene match: 9. Germline loops: CDR1 SGHRS, CDR2 YFSETQ. The CDR3 nucleotides are TGCGCCAGCAGCTATATCCCGGACAGGGGGTTTGAAAAACTGTTTTTT. It specifies CASSYIPDRGFEKLFF.

V gene TRBV29-1 combines with J gene TRBJ1-1; D is possibly TRBD1 (6 bases). This CDR3 is 14 amino acids long. The germline V gene encodes CDR1 SQVTM and CDR2 ANQGSEA. V lost 4 bases and J 1 base, leaving 13 bases between the germline ends. The CDR3 nucleotides are TGCAGCGTTGCAGGACAGCCTAAGAACACTGAAGCTTTCTTT. Amino acid sequence: CSVAGQPKNTEAFF.